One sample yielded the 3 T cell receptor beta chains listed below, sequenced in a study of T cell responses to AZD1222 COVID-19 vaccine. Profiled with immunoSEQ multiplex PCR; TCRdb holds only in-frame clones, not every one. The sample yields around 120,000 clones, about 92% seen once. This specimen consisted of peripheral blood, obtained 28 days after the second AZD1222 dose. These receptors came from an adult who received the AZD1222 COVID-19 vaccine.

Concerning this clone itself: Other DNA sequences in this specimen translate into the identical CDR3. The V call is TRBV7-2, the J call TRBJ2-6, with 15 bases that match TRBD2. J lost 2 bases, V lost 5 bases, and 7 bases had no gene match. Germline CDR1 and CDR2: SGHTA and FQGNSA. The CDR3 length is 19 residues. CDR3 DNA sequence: TGTGCCAGCAGCCCGGGGGGACTAGCGGGAGGTGCTGGGGCCAACGTCCTGACTTTC. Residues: CASSPGGLAGGAGANVLTF.

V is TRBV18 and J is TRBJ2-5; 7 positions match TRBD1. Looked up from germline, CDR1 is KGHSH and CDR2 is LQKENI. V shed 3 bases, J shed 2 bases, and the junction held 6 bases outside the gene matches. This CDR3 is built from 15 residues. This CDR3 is CASSPNRGNQETQYF. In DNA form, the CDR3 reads TGTGCCAGCTCACCCAACAGGGGTAATCAAGAGACCCAGTACTTC.

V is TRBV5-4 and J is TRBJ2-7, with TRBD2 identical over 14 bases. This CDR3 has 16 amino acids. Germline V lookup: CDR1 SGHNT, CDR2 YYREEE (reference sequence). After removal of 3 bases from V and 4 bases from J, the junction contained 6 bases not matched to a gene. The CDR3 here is CASSSGLAGAGYEQYF. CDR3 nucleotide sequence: TGTGCCAGCAGCTCGGGACTAGCGGGGGCTGGGTACGAGCAGTACTTC. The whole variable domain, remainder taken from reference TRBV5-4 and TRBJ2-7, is ETGVTQSPTHLIKTRGQQVTLRCSSQSGHNTVSWYQQALGQGPQFIFQYYREEENGRGNFPPRFSGLQFPNYSSELNVNALELDDSALYLCASSSGLAGAGYEQYFGPGTRLTVT.